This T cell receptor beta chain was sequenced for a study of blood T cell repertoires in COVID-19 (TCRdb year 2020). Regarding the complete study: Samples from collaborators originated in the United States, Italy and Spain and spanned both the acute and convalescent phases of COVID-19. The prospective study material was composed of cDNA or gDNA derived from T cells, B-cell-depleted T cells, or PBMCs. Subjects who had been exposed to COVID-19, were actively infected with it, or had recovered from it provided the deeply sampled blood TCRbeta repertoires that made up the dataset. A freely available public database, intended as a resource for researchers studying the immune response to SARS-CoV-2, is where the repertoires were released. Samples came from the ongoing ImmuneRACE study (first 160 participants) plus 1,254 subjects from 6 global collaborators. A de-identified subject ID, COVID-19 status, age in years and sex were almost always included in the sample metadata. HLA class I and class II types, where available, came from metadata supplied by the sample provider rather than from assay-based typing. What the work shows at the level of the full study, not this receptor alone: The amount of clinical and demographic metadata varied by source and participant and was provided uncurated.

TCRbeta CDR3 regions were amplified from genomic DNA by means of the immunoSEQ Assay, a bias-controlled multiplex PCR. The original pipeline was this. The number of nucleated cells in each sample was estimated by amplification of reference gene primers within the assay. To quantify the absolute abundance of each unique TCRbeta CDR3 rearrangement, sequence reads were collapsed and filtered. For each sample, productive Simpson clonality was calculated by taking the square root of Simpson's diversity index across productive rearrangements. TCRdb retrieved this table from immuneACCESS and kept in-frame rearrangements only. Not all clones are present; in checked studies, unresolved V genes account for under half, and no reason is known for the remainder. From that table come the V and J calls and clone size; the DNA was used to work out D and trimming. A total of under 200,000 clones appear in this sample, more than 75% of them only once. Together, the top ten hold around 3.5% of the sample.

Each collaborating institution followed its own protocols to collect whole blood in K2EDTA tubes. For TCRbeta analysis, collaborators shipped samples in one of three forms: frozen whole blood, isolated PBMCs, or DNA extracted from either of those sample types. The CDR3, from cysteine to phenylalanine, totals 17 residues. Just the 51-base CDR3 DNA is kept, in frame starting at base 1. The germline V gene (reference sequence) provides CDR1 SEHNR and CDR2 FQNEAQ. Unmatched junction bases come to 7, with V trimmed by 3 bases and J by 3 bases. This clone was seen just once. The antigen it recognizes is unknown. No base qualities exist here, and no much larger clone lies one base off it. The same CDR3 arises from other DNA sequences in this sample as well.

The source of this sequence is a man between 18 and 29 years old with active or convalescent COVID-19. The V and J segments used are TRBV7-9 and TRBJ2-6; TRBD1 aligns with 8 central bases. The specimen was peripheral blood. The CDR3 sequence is CASSFNTGGSGANVLTF. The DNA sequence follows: TGTGCCAGCAGCTTCAATACAGGGGGAAGTGGGGCCAACGTCCTGACTTTC.